This entry is about one T cell receptor (beta chain). Its specific antigen is unknown. Qualities for individual bases were not recorded, and no much larger clone is one base off. This sample is part of a study of cytomegalovirus exposure and HLA in healthy donors (dated by TCRdb to the late 2010s). Background for the entire study: According to a later analysis, one platform produced both the roughly 130 validation repertoires and the 730 or so repertoires of the first cohort. The aim of the study was to test whether cataloging public T cell receptors could identify signatures of past pathogen exposure. In addition to the first cohort of roughly 700 subjects, a separate validation cohort of 120 different subjects was used. To predict cytomegalovirus infection status, the study combined high-throughput TCR immunosequencing, statistical association of individual TCRs with disease status, and machine learning. The full study reports these points: In the study, about 150 TCR beta chains were listed as associated with cytomegalovirus. In both the original and validation cohorts, the classifier was reported to diagnose cytomegalovirus status with high specificity and sensitivity. Subsequent analysis determined that TCRs grouped into clusters in the first cohort also showed a tendency toward co-occurrence across the 90 to 150 validation repertoires, and about 93% of cluster scores exceeded 0. Most TCR sequences were seen in very few donors, while some public TCRs were found in many individuals. A few of the identified cytomegalovirus-associated TCR beta chains were confirmed in vitro to be specific for cytomegalovirus antigens. It was suggested by the authors that the approach could potentially be generalized to other disease states and immunological phenotypes. A later analysis lacked HLA typing for the validation cohort, so it scored co-occurrence in that cohort across all 110 or so repertoires.

The donors belonged to the validation cohort of around 110 subjects, which was separate from the roughly 670-subject first cohort. Based on the germline V gene, the CDR1 and CDR2 sequences are SGDLS and YYNGEE. V gives up 3 bases and J gives up 4 bases, and the segment between their germline ends measures 6 bases. Including cysteine and phenylalanine, the CDR3 has 12 amino acids. Only the CDR3 region is kept as DNA, spanning 36 bases read in frame from base 1. Library generation was performed with the immunoSEQ multiplex PCR assay. The authors processed their data as follows. A statistical classification framework was built to diagnose cytomegalovirus status from the catalog of TCR beta chain sequences. TCRdb stores this immuneACCESS table with in-frame sequences only. Part of the clones is absent; in the studies checked, under half of the shortfall reflects unresolved V genes, and no reason is known for the rest. From that table come the V and J calls and clone size; the DNA was used to work out D and trimming. The table for this sample lists under 150,000 clones; around 84% of them were counted only once. The biggest ten clones account for roughly 9.4% of the sample.

The receptor comes from a man aged 18 to 30 in good health and CMV-seropositive. Material: PBMCs. The V and J segments used are TRBV9 and TRBJ2-3, with an unclear D gene assignment. At the DNA level, the sequence is TGTGCCAGCAGCGCCCGTGCAGATACGCAGTATTTT. It is translated as CASSARADTQYF.